Listed below are T cell receptor beta chains from one sample, sequenced in a study of Ad26.COV2.S vaccination and SARS-CoV-2 variants. Produced via immunoSEQ multiplex PCR; TCRdb's table is partial and in-frame only. The sample has around 300,000 clones, roughly 90% seen once; the top ten hold about 5%. This sample comprised peripheral blood, obtained in a trial of Ad26.COV2.S vaccine versus placebo. All receptors come from a person aged 18-60 years who received the Ad26.COV2.S COVID-19 vaccine or a placebo. The CDR3 runs from the conserved cysteine through the conserved F or W. The D gene is left open where the match is weak. Only part of the rows carry a size: once, few, many, or a class if the clone is expanded.

clone size	D gene	V gene	J gene	CDR3 protein	CDR3 DNA
.	TRBD2	TRBV5-1	TRBJ2-1	CASSGTSGRAYNEQFF	TGCGCCAGCAGCGGGACTAGCGGGAGGGCCTACAATGAGCAGTTCTTC
few	.	TRBV5-5	TRBJ1-6	CASSLGLSIRNSPLHF	TGTGCCAGCAGCTTGGGGCTTTCGATTCGGAATTCACCCCTCCACTTT
.	.	TRBV23-1	TRBJ1-5	CASSQSNPNQPQHF	TGCGCCAGCAGTCAATCGAACCCAAATCAGCCCCAGCATTTT
.	.	TRBV4-2	TRBJ1-2	CASSQEGVYYGYTF	TGTGCCAGCAGCCAAGAGGGCGTTTACTATGGCTACACCTTC
.	.	TRBV25-1	TRBJ1-1	CASLGQTMNTEAFF	TGTGCCAGTTTAGGACAGACCATGAACACTGAAGCTTTCTTT
.	TRBD2	TRBV2	TRBJ2-2	CASSEALASGDANTGELFF	TGTGCCAGCAGTGAAGCGCTTGCTAGCGGGGACGCGAACACCGGGGAGCTGTTTTTT
.	TRBD1	TRBV7-3	TRBJ2-3	CASSWTGGTGTDTQYF	TGTGCCAGCAGCTGGACAGGGGGCACGGGCACAGATACGCAGTATTTT
.	.	TRBV30	TRBJ1-2	CAWSLSSSGYTF	TGTGCCTGGAGTTTAAGTTCATCTGGCTACACCTTC
.	.	TRBV28	TRBJ1-1	CASSLRGGGNTEAFF	TGTGCCAGCAGTTTAAGGGGAGGGGGGAACACTGAAGCTTTCTTT
.	.	TRBV27	TRBJ2-7	CASRVGLSYEQYF	TGTGCCAGCAGGGTGGGACTTTCCTACGAGCAGTACTTC
.	TRBD1	TRBV5-4	TRBJ1-2	CASSETGGDGYTF	TGTGCCAGCAGCGAGACAGGGGGCGACGGCTACACCTTC
.	.	TRBV7-6	TRBJ2-2	CASSFGQTGELFF	TGTGCCAGCAGCTTTGGGCAAACCGGGGAGCTGTTTTTT
.	TRBD1	TRBV9	TRBJ2-1	CASSVGGQGFSSYNEQFF	TGTGCCAGCAGCGTCGGGGGACAGGGTTTTAGCTCCTACAATGAGCAGTTCTTC
.	.	TRBV6-5	TRBJ1-4	CASSYIATNEKLFF	TGTGCCAGCAGTTACATTGCAACTAATGAAAAACTGTTTTTT
.	.	TRBV2	TRBJ1-1	CASSRFGDEAFF	TGTGCCAGCAGTCGGTTCGGCGATGAAGCTTTCTTT
few	.	TRBV6-2/TRBV6-3	TRBJ1-5	CASSYSSSDQPQHF	TGTGCCAGCAGTTACTCCTCGAGCGATCAGCCCCAGCATTTT
.	TRBD2	TRBV7-2	TRBJ2-3	CASSARLAGGRTDTQYF	TGTGCCAGCAGCGCCAGACTAGCGGGAGGTAGGACAGATACGCAGTATTTT
.	.	TRBV5-1	TRBJ2-5	CASSLQGRSQETQYF	TGCGCCAGCAGCTTACAGGGACGTTCCCAAGAGACCCAGTACTTC
.	.	TRBV23-1	TRBJ1-2	CASSLDGNYGYTF	TGCGCCAGCAGTCTTGACGGAAACTATGGCTACACCTTC
.	TRBD1	TRBV28	TRBJ2-2	CATGTGALASTGELFF	TGTGCCACCGGGACAGGGGCATTAGCGAGCACCGGGGAGCTGTTTTTT
.	TRBD2	TRBV7-2	TRBJ2-3	CASSFTRTSGGSDTQYF	TGTGCCAGCAGCTTCACGCGGACTAGCGGGGGATCGGATACGCAGTATTTT
.	.	TRBV11-2	TRBJ1-4	CASSETPGRHFTLFF	TGTGCCAGCAGCGAAACCCCCGGGAGACACTTCACACTGTTTTTT
.	.	TRBV7-8	TRBJ1-1	CASSLLGTNTEAFF	TGTGCCAGCAGCTTACTGGGGACGAACACTGAAGCTTTCTTT
.	.	TRBV12-3/TRBV12-4	TRBJ2-2	CASSWQGLGELFF	TGTGCCAGCAGTTGGCAGGGCCTCGGGGAGCTGTTTTTT
.	.	TRBV7-9	TRBJ1-2	CASSSRRDQVSSSYTF	TGTGCCAGCAGCTCCCGCAGAGACCAGGTTTCTTCTTCCTACACCTTC
.	.	TRBV3-1/TRBV3-2	TRBJ2-7	CASSDVRNTYEQYF	TGTGCCAGCAGCGACGTCAGGAACACCTACGAGCAGTACTTC
.	.	TRBV11-2	TRBJ2-1	CASRTPRGSDSYNEQFF	TGTGCCAGCAGAACACCCCGGGGCTCAGACTCCTACAATGAGCAGTTCTTC
.	.	TRBV9	TRBJ2-2	CASSVGIGRTGELFF	TGTGCCAGCAGCGTGGGAATAGGGCGGACCGGGGAGCTGTTTTTT
.	TRBD2	TRBV18	TRBJ2-1	CASSPFASGSPRGDEQFF	TGTGCCAGCTCACCTTTCGCTAGCGGGAGTCCCCGAGGGGATGAGCAGTTCTTC
.	.	TRBV29-1	TRBJ2-5	CSVYLRTQQETQYF	TGCAGCGTTTATCTCAGGACTCAACAAGAGACCCAGTACTTC
.	.	TRBV3-1/TRBV3-2	TRBJ2-3	CASSQQTLSTDTQYF	TGTGCCAGCAGCCAACAAACTCTAAGCACAGATACGCAGTATTTT
.	TRBD2	TRBV7-9	TRBJ2-3	CASSPRLAEVTDTQYF	TGTGCCAGCAGCCCACGACTAGCGGAAGTCACAGATACGCAGTATTTT
.	TRBD1	TRBV29-1	TRBJ1-2	CSAGLTGVASYGYTF	TGCAGCGCGGGCCTGACAGGGGTCGCCTCCTATGGCTACACCTTC
once	.	TRBV7-2	TRBJ2-7	CASSSRLTSYEQYF	TGTGCCAGCAGCTCCAGGCTAACCTCCTACGAGCAGTACTTC
once	.	TRBV11-2	TRBJ1-4	CASSGTGPTNEKLFF	TGTGCCAGCAGCGGAACCGGGCCCACTAATGAAAAACTGTTTTTT
.	TRBD1	TRBV6-6	TRBJ2-6	CASSPTRDRGIVGANVLTF	TGTGCCAGCAGTCCCACCCGGGACAGGGGAATAGTTGGGGCCAACGTCCTGACTTTC
.	.	TRBV14	TRBJ1-1	CASSQGYMAFF	TGTGCCAGCAGCCAAGGGTACATGGCTTTCTTT
.	.	TRBV28	TRBJ1-2	CATDGPYNYGGYTF	TGTGCCACCGACGGACCCTACAACTACGGTGGCTACACCTTC